Presented here are 16 T cell receptor beta chains from one specimen sequenced in a study of cytomegalovirus exposure and HLA in healthy donors. This PCR relied on a set of 60 Vbeta primers and 13 Jbeta primers. Assay used: immunoSEQ multiplex PCR; TCRdb lists only in-frame clones, some missing. Among around 72,000 clones listed, 65% to 80% were seen once. The sample taken for sequencing was PBMCs. These receptor sequences come from a man aged 40-50 years in good health and CMV-seropositive.

The J gene is TRBJ1-1, the V gene TRBV7-2; TRBD1 agrees at 9 bases. The CDR3 has 15 residues. The V segment lost 0 bases and the J segment 4 bases; nucleotides outside the gene matches: 3. The germline V gene has CDR1 SGHTA and CDR2 FQGNSA. The CDR3 nucleotides read TGTGCCAGCAGCTTAGCGGGACAGGGTACCACTGAAGCTTTCTTT. This gives the protein CASSLAGQGTTEAFF.

The CDR3 reads CASSSRGNTEAFF. For the CDR3, the DNA is TGTGCCAGCAGCTCCCGGGGGAACACTGAAGCTTTCTTT. The chain employs TRBV11-3 and TRBJ1-1; D is uncertain. Germline CDR1 reads SGHNT; CDR2 reads YENEEA. The length of the CDR3 is 13 residues. V gave up 4 bases and J gave up 1 base, with 7 bases separating them.

The table lists this clone with a count of one. This chain links TRBV9 with TRBJ2-1; 10 bases map to TRBD2. The germline gives CDR1 SGDLS, CDR2 YYNGEE. V lost 2 bases and J lost 2; bases outside the gene matches: 10. CDR3 length: 18 residues. This chain's CDR3 is CASSVGAGGPSAYNEQFF. The CDR3 nucleotides are TGTGCCAGCAGCGTCGGAGCGGGGGGGCCTTCGGCCTACAATGAGCAGTTCTTC.

The rearrangement uses TRBV5-5 and TRBJ1-3; D is ambiguous. The CDR3 has 17 amino acids. V was pared by 2 bases and J by 0 bases, with 15 bases between. Germline V gene sequence: CDR1 SGHKS, CDR2 YYEKEE (reference sequence). In nucleotides, the CDR3 is TGTGCCAGCAGCTTAGGCGCAGGCCTATTCTCTGGAAACACCATATATTTT. Encoded protein: CASSLGAGLFSGNTIYF.

This clone has more than one count but fewer than ten. Here the CDR3 reads CAISGSPGSASGEQYF. The CDR3 DNA follows: TGTGCCATCAGTGGCTCCCCGGGATCAGCGTCTGGCGAGCAGTACTTC. This chain connects TRBV10-3 to TRBJ2-7; D may be TRBD2 (5 bases). This CDR3 contains 16 residues. CDR1 ENHRY and CDR2 SYGVKD come from the germline V gene. The ends were cut back, 4 bases at V and 6 bases at J, with 22 bases in the middle.

The gene calls are TRBV2 and TRBJ1-1; D not resolved. CDR3 size: 14 residues. Deletions cut 6 bases from V and 0 bases from J, with 11 bases between. CDR1 is SNHLY and CDR2 is FYNNEI in the germline V gene. The CDR3 DNA reads TGTGCCAGCAGAGTGGGCCCCATGAACACTGAAGCTTTCTTT. It is translated as CASRVGPMNTEAFF.

This sequence joins TRBV11-3 and TRBJ2-2; no clear D. The CDR3 runs 13 residues. V was trimmed by 2 bases and J by 1 base, leaving 2 bases between them. From germline, CDR1 is SGHNT and CDR2 YENEEA. The CDR3 loop reads CASSLRNTGELFF. The CDR3 nucleotides read TGTGCCAGCAGCTTACGGAACACCGGGGAGCTGTTTTTT. Together with reference TRBV11-3 and TRBJ2-2, the CDR3 gives the full variable domain: EAGVVQSPRYKIIEKKQPVAFWCNPISGHNTLYWYLQNLGQGPELLIRYENEEAVDDSQLPKDRFSAERLKGVDSTLKIQPAELGDSAVYLCASSLRNTGELFFGEGSRLTVL.

The gene calls are TRBV6-1 and TRBJ1-6; D is unclear. Germline V gene sequence: CDR1 MNHNS, CDR2 SASEGT. The CDR3 is 13 residues long. Trimming shortened V by 3 bases and J by 9 bases, and 9 bases separated the two germline ends. For the CDR3, the DNA is TGTGCCAGCAGTGACCGGGTTAGTTCACCCCTCCACTTT. Its translation: CASSDRVSSPLHF.

V gene TRBV6-1 combines with J gene TRBJ2-3, with D possibly TRBD2 on 5 matching bases. Germline lookup yields CDR1 MNHNS and CDR2 SASEGT. The CDR3 is made up of 15 amino acids. The V gene lost 4 bases and the J gene lost 0 bases, with 11 bases spanning the gap. Here the CDR3 reads CASSVGSGSTDTQYF. The CDR3 nucleotides read TGTGCCAGCAGTGTGGGGTCGGGGAGCACAGATACGCAGTATTTT.

A few counts support this clone. This chain connects TRBV12-5 to TRBJ1-1; 10 nucleotides line up with TRBD1. In germline, CDR1 is LGHNT, CDR2 FRNRAP. The CDR3 has 17 residues. V shed 7 bases, J shed 5 bases, and the junction held 16 bases outside the gene matches. The CDR3 protein is CASAPAPPGQGLTEAFF. The CDR3, as DNA: TGTGCTAGTGCCCCCGCACCACCGGGACAGGGGCTTACTGAAGCTTTCTTT. Based on the CDR3 plus reference TRBV12-5 and TRBJ1-1, the full variable domain is DARVTQTPRHKVTEMGQEVTMRCQPILGHNTVFWYRQTMMQGLELLAYFRNRAPLDDSGMPKDRFSAEMPDATLATLKIQPSEPRDSAVYFCASAPAPPGQGLTEAFFGQGTRLTVV.

DNA for the CDR3: TGTGCCAGCAGCCGATATCCGGGACAGGGAAACACCATATATTTT. Translating gives CASSRYPGQGNTIYF. The V and J genes are TRBV11-2 and TRBJ1-3, with 7 bases lining up with TRBD1. The J segment lost 4 bases and the V segment lost 5 bases, leaving 8 bases of the junction unmatched. The CDR3 is made up of 15 amino acids. Germline V CDR1 and CDR2: SGHAT, FQNNGV.

CDR3 coding DNA: TGCGCCAGCAGCTCAGCGGGGGGCTCCTACGAGCAGTACTTC. This gives the protein CASSSAGGSYEQYF. J is TRBJ2-7 and V is TRBV5-1, with TRBD2 matching 9 bases. The CDR3 has 14 amino acids. Germline V gives CDR1 SGHRS, CDR2 YFSETQ. The J segment lost 0 bases and the V segment lost 3 bases, leaving 1 base of the junction unmatched.

The chain employs TRBV11-3 and TRBJ1-2; D remains ambiguous. Germline CDR1 is SGHNT and CDR2 is YENEEA. Between the trimmed V and J ends, which lost 4 bases and 7 bases, there was a span of 10 bases. The CDR3 runs 12 residues. CDR3 nucleotides: TGTGCCAGCAGCTCATTGGGCTTTGGCTACACCTTC. Its translation: CASSSLGFGYTF.

This clone was observed a handful of times. A junction boundary mismatches the germline segment, possibly from a read error. In nucleotides, the CDR3 is TGTGCCAGTAGCTACAAGCGCAAGGCGGCATACGAGCAGTACTTC. Residues: CASSYKRKAAYEQYF. The V and J genes are TRBV11-3 and TRBJ2-7; D is undetermined. The CDR3 runs 15 residues. Germline V gene data show CDR1 as SGHNT and CDR2 as YENEEA.

Here the CDR3 reads CASSLDLAGYNEQFF. CDR3 coding DNA: TGTGCCAGCAGCTTAGATCTAGCGGGCTACAATGAGCAGTTCTTC. This chain connects TRBV7-2 to TRBJ2-1, with 8 bases matching TRBD2. CDR1 SGHTA and CDR2 FQGNSA come from the germline V gene. V was clipped by 1 base and J by 3 bases; unmatched bases: 2. This CDR3 is built from 15 residues.

The chain's CDR3 is CASSRRQGGPGELFF. For the CDR3, the DNA is TGTGCCAGTAGTAGGCGACAGGGAGGCCCCGGGGAGCTGTTTTTT. The V gene is TRBV19, the J gene TRBJ2-2; D possibly corresponds to TRBD1 (7 bases). The CDR3 consists of 15 residues. Germline values: CDR1 LNHDA, CDR2 SQIVND (reference sequence). V was trimmed by 4 bases and J by 6 bases, leaving 15 bases between them.